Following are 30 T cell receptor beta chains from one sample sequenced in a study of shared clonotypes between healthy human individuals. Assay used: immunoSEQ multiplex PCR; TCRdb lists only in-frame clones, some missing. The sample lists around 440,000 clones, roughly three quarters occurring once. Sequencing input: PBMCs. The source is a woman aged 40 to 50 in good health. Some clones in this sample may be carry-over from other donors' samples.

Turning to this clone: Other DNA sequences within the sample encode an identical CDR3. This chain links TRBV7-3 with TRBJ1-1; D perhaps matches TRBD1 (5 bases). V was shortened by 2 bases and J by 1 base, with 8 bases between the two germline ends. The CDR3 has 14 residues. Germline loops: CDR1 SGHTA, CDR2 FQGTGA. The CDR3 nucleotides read TGTGCCAGCAGCTTAGGCGGGACGAACACTGAAGCTTTCTTT. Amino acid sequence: CASSLGGTNTEAFF.

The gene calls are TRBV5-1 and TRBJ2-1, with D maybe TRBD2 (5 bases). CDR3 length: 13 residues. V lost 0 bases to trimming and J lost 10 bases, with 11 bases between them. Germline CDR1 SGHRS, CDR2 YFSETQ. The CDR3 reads CASSLEGSREQFF. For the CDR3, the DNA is TGCGCCAGCAGCTTGGAAGGGAGTCGCGAGCAGTTCTTC. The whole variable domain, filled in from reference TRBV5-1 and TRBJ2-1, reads KAGVTQTPRYLIKTRGQQVTLSCSPISGHRSVSWYQQTPGQGLQFLFEYFSETQRNKGNFPGRFSGRQFSNSRSEMNVSTLELGDSALYLCASSLEGSREQFFGPGTRLTVL.

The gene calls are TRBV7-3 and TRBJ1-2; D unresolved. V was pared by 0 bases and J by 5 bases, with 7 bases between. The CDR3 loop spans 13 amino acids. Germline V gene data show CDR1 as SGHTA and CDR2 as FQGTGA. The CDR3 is CASSLTGSYGYTF. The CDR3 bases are TGTGCCAGCAGCTTAACGGGGTCGTATGGCTACACCTTC.

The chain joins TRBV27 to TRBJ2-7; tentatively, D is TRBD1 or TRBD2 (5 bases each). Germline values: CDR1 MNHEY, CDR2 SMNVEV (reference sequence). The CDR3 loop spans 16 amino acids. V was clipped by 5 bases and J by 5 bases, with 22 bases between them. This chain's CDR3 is CASSPLGAVYKHEQYF. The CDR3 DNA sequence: TGTGCCAGCAGTCCGCTCGGGGCAGTTTACAAGCACGAGCAGTACTTC.

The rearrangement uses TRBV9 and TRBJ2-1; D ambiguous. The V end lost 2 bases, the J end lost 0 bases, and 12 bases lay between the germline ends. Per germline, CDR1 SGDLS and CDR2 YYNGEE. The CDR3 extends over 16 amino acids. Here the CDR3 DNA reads TGTGCCAGCAGCGTTCGCCGGGCGGCCTCCTACAATGAGCAGTTCTTC. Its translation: CASSVRRAASYNEQFF.

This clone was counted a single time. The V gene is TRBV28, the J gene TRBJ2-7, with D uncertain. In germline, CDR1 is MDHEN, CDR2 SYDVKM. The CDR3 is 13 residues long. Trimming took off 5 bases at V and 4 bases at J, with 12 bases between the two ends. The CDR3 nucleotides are TGTGCCAGCAGTCCTAATCTTGGGTACGAGCAGTACTTC. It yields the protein CASSPNLGYEQYF.

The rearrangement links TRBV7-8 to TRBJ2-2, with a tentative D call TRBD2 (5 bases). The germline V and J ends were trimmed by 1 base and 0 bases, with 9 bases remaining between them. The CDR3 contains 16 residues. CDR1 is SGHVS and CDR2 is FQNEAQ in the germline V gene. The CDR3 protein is CASSLVSGANTGELFF. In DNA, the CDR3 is TGTGCCAGCAGCTTAGTCTCCGGGGCGAACACCGGGGAGCTGTTTTTT.

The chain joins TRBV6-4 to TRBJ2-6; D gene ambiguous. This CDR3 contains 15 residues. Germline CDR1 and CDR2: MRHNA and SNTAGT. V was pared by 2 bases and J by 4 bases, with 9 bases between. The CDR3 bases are TGTGCCAGCAGTGACGATGGGTCCGGGGCCAACGTCCTGACTTTC. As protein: CASSDDGSGANVLTF.

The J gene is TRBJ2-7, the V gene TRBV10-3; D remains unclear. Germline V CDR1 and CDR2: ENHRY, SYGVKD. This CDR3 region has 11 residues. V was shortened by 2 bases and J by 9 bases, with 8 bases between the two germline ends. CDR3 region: CAISEGRGQYF. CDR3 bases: TGTGCCATCAGTGAGGGGCGAGGGCAGTACTTC.

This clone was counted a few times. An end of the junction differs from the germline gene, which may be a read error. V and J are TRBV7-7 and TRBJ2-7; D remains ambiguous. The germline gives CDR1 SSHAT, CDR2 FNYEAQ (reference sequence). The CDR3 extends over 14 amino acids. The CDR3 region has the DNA TGTGCTAGCAGCCCCAGCCCCGGTCCCTACGAGCAGTACTTC. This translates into CASSPSPGPYEQYF.

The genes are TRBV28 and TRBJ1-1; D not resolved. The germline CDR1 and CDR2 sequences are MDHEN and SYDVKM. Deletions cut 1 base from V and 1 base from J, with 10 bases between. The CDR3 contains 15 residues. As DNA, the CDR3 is TGTGCCAGCAGTTTATCTTACCCACGGAACACTGAAGCTTTCTTT. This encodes CASSLSYPRNTEAFF.

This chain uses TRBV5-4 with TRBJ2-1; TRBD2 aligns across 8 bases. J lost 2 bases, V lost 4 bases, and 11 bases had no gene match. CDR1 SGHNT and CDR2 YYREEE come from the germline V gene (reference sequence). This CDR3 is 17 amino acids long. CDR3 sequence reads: CASSPVGERGPYNEQFF. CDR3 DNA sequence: TGTGCCAGCAGCCCGGTTGGGGAGCGGGGGCCCTACAATGAGCAGTTCTTC.

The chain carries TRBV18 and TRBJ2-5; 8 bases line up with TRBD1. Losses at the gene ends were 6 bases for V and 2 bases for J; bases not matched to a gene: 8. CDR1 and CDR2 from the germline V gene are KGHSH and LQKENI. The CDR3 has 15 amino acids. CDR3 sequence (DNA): TGTGCCAGCTCCCCCAGGACAGGGATACAAGAGACCCAGTACTTC. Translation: CASSPRTGIQETQYF.

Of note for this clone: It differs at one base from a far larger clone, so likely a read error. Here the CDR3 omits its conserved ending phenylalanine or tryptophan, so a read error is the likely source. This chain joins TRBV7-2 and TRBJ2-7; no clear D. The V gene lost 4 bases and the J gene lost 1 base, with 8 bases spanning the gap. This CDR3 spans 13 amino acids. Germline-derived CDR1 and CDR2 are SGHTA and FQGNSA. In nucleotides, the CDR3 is TGTGCCAGCAGCTCTGGAGAGTCCTACGAGCAGTACTCC. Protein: CASSSGESYEQYS.

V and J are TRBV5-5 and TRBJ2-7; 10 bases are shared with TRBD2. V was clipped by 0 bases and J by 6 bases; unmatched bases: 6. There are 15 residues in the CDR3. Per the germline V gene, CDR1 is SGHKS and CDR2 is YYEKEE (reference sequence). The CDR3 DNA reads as TGTGCCAGCAGCTTGGGGGCTAGCGGGAGTTTCGAGCAGTACTTC. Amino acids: CASSLGASGSFEQYF.

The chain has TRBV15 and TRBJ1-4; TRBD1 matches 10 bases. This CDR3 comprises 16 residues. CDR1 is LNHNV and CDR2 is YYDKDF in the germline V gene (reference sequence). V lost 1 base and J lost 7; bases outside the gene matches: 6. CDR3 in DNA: TGTGCCACCAGCAGAGGGGCGGGACAGGGGAGTGAAAAACTGTTTTTT. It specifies CATSRGAGQGSEKLFF.

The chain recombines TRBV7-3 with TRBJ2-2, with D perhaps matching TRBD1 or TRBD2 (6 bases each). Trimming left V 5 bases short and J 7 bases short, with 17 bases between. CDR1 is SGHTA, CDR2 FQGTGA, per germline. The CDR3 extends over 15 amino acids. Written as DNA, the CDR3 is TGTGCCAGCAGCCCGGTCCAACAGGGAGGCGGGGAGCTGTTTTTT. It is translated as CASSPVQQGGGELFF.

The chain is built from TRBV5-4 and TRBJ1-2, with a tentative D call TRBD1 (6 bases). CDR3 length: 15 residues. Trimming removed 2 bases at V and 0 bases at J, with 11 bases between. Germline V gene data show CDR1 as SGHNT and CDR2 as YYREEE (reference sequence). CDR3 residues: CASSLGGPTNYGYTF. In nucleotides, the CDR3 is TGTGCCAGCAGCTTAGGGGGGCCGACTAACTATGGCTACACCTTC.

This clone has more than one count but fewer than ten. The CDR3 coding sequence is TGCGCCAGCAGCCCCGGGACAGCGGGCACCGGGGAGCTGTTTTTT. Protein sequence: CASSPGTAGTGELFF. This chain uses TRBV5-1 with TRBJ2-2; a possible D gene is TRBD1 (7 bases). Trimming took off 4 bases at V and 4 bases at J, with 14 bases between the two ends. Germline V gene sequence: CDR1 SGHRS, CDR2 YFSETQ. The CDR3 extends over 15 amino acids.

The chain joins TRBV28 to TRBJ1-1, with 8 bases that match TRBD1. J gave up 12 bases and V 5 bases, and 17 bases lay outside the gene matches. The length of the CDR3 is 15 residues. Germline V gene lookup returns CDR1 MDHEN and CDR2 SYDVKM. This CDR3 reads CASSPLMRTGLVTFF. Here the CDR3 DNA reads TGTGCCAGCAGTCCACTTATGCGGACAGGGTTAGTAACTTTCTTT. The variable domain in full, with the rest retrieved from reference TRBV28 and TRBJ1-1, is DVKVTQSSRYLVKRTGEKVFLECVQDMDHENMFWYRQDPGLGLRLIYFSYDVKMKEKGDIPEGYSVSREKKERFSLILESASTNQTSMYLCASSPLMRTGLVTFFGQGTRLTVV.

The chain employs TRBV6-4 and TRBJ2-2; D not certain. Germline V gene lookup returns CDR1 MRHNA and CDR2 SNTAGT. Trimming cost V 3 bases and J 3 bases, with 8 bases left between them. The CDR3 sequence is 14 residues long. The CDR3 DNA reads TGTGCCAGCAGTGATAAGGAAGACACCGGGGAGCTGTTTTTT. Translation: CASSDKEDTGELFF.

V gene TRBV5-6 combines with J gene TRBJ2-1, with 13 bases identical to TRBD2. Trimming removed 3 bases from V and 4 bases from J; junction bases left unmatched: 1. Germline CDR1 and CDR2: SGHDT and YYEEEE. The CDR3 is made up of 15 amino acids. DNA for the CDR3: TGTGCCAGCAGCTGGGGACTAGCGGGGTACAATGAGCAGTTCTTC. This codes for CASSWGLAGYNEQFF. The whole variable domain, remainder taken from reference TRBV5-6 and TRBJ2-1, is DAGVTQSPTHLIKTRGQQVTLRCSPKSGHDTVSWYQQALGQGPQFIFQYYEEEERQRGNFPDRFSGHQFPNYSSELNVNALLLGDSALYLCASSWGLAGYNEQFFGPGTRLTVL.

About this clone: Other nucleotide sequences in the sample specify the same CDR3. Written as DNA, the CDR3 is TGTGCCAGCAGTACTCAGGGGGCAGGTCAGCCCCAGCATTTT. Amino acid sequence: CASSTQGAGQPQHF. The rearrangement links TRBV2 to TRBJ1-5, with 8 nucleotides matching TRBD1. This CDR3 contains 14 residues. Germline CDR1 is SNHLY and CDR2 is FYNNEI. J lost 6 bases, V lost 5 bases, and 6 bases had no gene match.

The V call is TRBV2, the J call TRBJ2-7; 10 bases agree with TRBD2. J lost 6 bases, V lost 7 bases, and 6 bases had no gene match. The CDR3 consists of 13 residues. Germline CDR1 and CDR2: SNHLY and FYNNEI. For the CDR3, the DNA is TGTGCCAGCACATCTAGCGGGAGCGGCGAGCAGTACTTC. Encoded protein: CASTSSGSGEQYF.

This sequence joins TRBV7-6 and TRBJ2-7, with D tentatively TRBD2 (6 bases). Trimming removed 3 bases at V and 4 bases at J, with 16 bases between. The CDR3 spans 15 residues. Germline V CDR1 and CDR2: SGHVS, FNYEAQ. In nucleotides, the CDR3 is TGTGCCAGCAGCTTGACTAGGGCCCCTCCTTACGAGCAGTACTTC. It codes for CASSLTRAPPYEQYF.

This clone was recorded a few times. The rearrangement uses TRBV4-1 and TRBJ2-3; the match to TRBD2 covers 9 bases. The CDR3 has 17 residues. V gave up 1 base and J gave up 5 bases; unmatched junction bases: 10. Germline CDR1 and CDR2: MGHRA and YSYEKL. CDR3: CASSQVLGAGGVDTQYF. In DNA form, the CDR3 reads TGCGCCAGCAGCCAAGTTTTGGGAGCGGGAGGTGTAGATACGCAGTATTTT.

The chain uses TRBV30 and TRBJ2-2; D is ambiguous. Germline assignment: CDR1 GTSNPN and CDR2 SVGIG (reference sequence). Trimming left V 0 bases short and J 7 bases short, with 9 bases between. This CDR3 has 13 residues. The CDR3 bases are TGTGCCTGGAGTGTACAAGGGATCGGGGAGCTGTTTTTT. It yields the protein CAWSVQGIGELFF. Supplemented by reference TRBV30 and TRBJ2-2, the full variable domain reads SQTIHQWPATLVQPVGSPLSLECTVEGTSNPNLYWYRQAAGRGLQLLFYSVGIGQISSEVPQNLSASRPQDRQFILSSKKLLLSDSGFYLCAWSVQGIGELFFGEGSRLTVL.

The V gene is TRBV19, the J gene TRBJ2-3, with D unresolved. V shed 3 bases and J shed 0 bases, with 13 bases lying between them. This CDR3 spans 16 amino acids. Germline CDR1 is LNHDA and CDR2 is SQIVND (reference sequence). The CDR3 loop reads CASSMALEPSTDTQYF. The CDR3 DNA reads TGTGCCAGTAGTATGGCACTGGAGCCTAGCACAGATACGCAGTATTTT. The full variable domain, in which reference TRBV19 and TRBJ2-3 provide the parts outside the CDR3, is DGGITQSPKYLFRKEGQNVTLSCEQNLNHDAMYWYRQDPGQGLRLIYYSQIVNDFQKGDIAEGYSVSREKKESFPLTVTSAQKNPTAFYLCASSMALEPSTDTQYFGPGTRLTVL.

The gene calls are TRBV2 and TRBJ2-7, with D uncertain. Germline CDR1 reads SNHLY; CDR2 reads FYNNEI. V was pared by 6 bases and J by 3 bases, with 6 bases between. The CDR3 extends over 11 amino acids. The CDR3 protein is CASRSYYEQYF. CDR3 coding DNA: TGTGCCAGCAGATCCTACTACGAGCAGTACTTC.

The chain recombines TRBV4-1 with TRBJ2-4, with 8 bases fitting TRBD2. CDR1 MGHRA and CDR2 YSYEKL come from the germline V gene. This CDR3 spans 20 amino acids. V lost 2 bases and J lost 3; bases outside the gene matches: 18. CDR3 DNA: TGCGCCAGCAGCCAACTCCCCTCCCTCCCGGGTCGGGGGGGCAAAAACATTCAGTACTTC. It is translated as CASSQLPSLPGRGGKNIQYF.